Each of the 32 T cell receptor beta chains below was sequenced from the same sample in a study of identical twins. MiXCR, applied by TCRdb to the 5' RACE reads, yields one record per CDR3 protein. The sample shows approximately 630,000 distinct CDR3 sequences, about 7% of them seen only once. The same sample was also studied in work on yellow fever vaccine responses in identical twins.

Sequences were obtained from PBMCs. The receptors were sampled from a woman aged 18-35 years in good health.

A few counts support this clonotype. This sequence joins TRBV28 and TRBJ2-2; D gene uncertain. The CDR3 has 15 residues. Trimming removed 3 bases from V and 7 bases from J, with 15 bases in between. Germline V gives CDR1 MDHEN, CDR2 SYDVKM. The CDR3 is CASSLATNGGGELFF. In DNA, the CDR3 is TGTGCCAGCAGTTTGGCCACTAACGGTGGCGGGGAGCTGTTTTTT. Combining the CDR3 with reference TRBV28 and TRBJ2-2 gives the whole variable domain DVKVTQSSRYLVKRTGEKVFLECVQDMDHENMFWYRQDPGLGLRLIYFSYDVKMKEKGDIPEGYSVSREKKERFSLILESASTNQTSMYLCASSLATNGGGELFFGEGSRLTVL.

Ten or more counts support this clonotype. The gene calls are TRBV14 and TRBJ1-5; TRBD1 agrees at 7 bases. The CDR3 loop spans 14 amino acids. With V trimmed by 5 bases and J by 6 bases, 7 bases remained unmatched. The germline CDR1 and CDR2 sequences are SGHDN and FVKESK. This CDR3 reads CASSKTGNSQPQHF. As DNA, the CDR3 is TGTGCCAGCAGCAAGACAGGGAACAGTCAGCCCCAGCATTTT.

The table lists this clonotype with many counts. This chain uses TRBV3-1 with TRBJ2-1; D may be TRBD2 (6 bases). In germline, CDR1 is LGHDT, CDR2 YNNKEL (reference sequence). The V and J ends lost 1 base and 0 bases respectively, with 16 bases between them. The CDR3 runs to 18 residues. The CDR3, as DNA: TGTGCCAGCAGCCAAGCCCAATTAGCGGTGGGCTCCTACAATGAGCAGTTCTTC. This gives the protein CASSQAQLAVGSYNEQFF.

In this sample, this clonotype turned up a few times. The chain links TRBV7-9 to TRBJ1-1, with D unresolved. The CDR3 consists of 12 residues. The V gene lost 5 bases and the J gene lost 6 bases, with 10 bases spanning the gap. In germline, CDR1 is SEHNR, CDR2 FQNEAQ (reference sequence). Here the CDR3 DNA reads TGTGCCAGCAGCCGGGAGGTCGCTGAAGCTTTCTTT. It is translated as CASSREVAEAFF.

There are a few counts of this clonotype. The gene calls are TRBV6-5 and TRBJ2-7, with D tentatively TRBD1 (5 bases). CDR3 size: 12 residues. Germline CDR1 reads MNHEY; CDR2 reads SVGAGI. The germline V and J ends were trimmed by 6 bases and 6 bases, with 12 bases remaining between them. CDR3 sequence reads: CASSPRQGEQYV. In nucleotides, the CDR3 is TGTGCCAGCAGCCCACGGCAGGGCGAGCAGTACGTC.

This clonotype showed up many times. This chain connects TRBV20-1 to TRBJ2-3; weak D call: TRBD2 (5 bases). The CDR3 covers 15 residues. The germline V and J ends were trimmed by 5 bases and 1 base, with 16 bases remaining between them. CDR1 and CDR2 from the germline V gene are DFQATT and SNEGSKA (reference sequence). The DNA for the CDR3 is TGCAGTGCTTCCGACTATAGCGAACGCACAGATACGCAGTATTTT. Its protein is CSASDYSERTDTQYF.

The V gene is TRBV6-4, the J gene TRBJ1-1; D not resolved. Germline CDR1 is MRHNA and CDR2 is SNTAGT. The CDR3 loop spans 13 amino acids. V shed 6 bases and J shed 0 bases, with 8 bases lying between them. Here the CDR3 reads CASSPELNTEAFF. The CDR3 DNA reads as TGTGCCAGCAGCCCGGAGTTGAACACTGAAGCTTTCTTT.

This clonotype was recorded a few times. V and J are TRBV7-3 and TRBJ2-3, with 7 bases aligning to TRBD2. The junction had 7 bases not matched to a gene; V was cut back by 5 bases and J by 2 bases. CDR1 and CDR2 from the germline V gene are SGHTA and FQGTGA. The CDR3 is 15 residues long. The CDR3 protein is CASSLASGPTDTQYF. Written as DNA, the CDR3 is TGTGCCAGCAGCCTGGCTAGCGGCCCCACAGATACGCAGTATTTT.

The chain employs TRBV3-1 and TRBJ1-3; the match to TRBD1 covers 7 bases. This CDR3 contains 14 residues. Germline V gives CDR1 LGHDT, CDR2 YNNKEL (reference sequence). The ends lost 8 bases at V and 5 bases at J; junction bases unmatched: 9. The CDR3 protein is CASGTTGVRNTIYF. CDR3 DNA: TGTGCCAGCGGTACCACAGGGGTGCGAAACACCATATATTTT.

This clonotype was detected a few times. CDR3 sequence: CATSSSGTGFYNEQFF. The DNA of the CDR3 is TGTGCCACCAGCAGCTCCGGGACAGGGTTCTACAATGAGCAGTTCTTC. This sequence joins TRBV15 and TRBJ2-1, with TRBD1 identical over 9 bases. The J segment lost 3 bases and the V segment lost 3 bases, leaving 6 bases of the junction unmatched. The CDR3 spans 16 residues. The germline gives CDR1 LNHNV, CDR2 YYDKDF (reference sequence).

This clonotype was observed a handful of times. The rearrangement uses TRBV5-1 and TRBJ2-5; 7 bases are a match to TRBD2. Germline V gives CDR1 SGHRS, CDR2 YFSETQ. The J segment lost 5 bases and the V segment lost 6 bases, leaving 7 bases of the junction unmatched. The CDR3 contains 13 residues. For the CDR3, the DNA is TGCGCCAGCACCGATCTGGGGGGGGAGACCCAGTACTTC. It is translated as CASTDLGGETQYF.

The sample holds many counts of this clonotype. The chain is built from TRBV6-5 and TRBJ1-1; the D is unclear. The CDR3 loop spans 11 amino acids. V shed 5 bases and J shed 5 bases, with 6 bases lying between them. Germline loops: CDR1 MNHEY, CDR2 SVGAGI. The CDR3: CASSLTTEAFF. The CDR3 coding sequence is TGTGCCAGCAGTCTAACAACTGAAGCTTTCTTT.

To note about this clonotype: One junction end does not reproduce the germline sequence, and a read error may be involved. This chain links TRBV2 with TRBJ1-5; no reliable D call. The CDR3 contains 13 residues. Germline CDR1 reads SNHLY; CDR2 reads FYNNEI. The DNA for the CDR3 is TGTGCCGGCAGACGGGATAGCAATCAGCCCCAGCATTTT. This encodes CAGRRDSNQPQHF.

This clonotype was counted ten times or more. V usage is TRBV20-1 and J usage is TRBJ2-1; 9 bases match TRBD1. This CDR3 contains 14 residues. Losses at the gene ends were 3 bases for V and 2 bases for J; bases not matched to a gene: 2. From germline, CDR1 is DFQATT and CDR2 SNEGSKA (reference sequence). The CDR3 sequence: CSARGQGTYNEQFF. The CDR3 DNA is TGCAGTGCTAGGGGACAGGGAACCTACAATGAGCAGTTCTTC.

The table lists this clonotype with a few counts. The chain joins TRBV11-1 to TRBJ2-1, with 11 nucleotides matching TRBD2. The CDR3 length is 18 residues. Trimming at V came to 5 bases and at J to 0 bases, leaving 9 bases not matched to a gene. The germline V gene encodes CDR1 SGHAT and CDR2 FQDESV (reference sequence). Here the CDR3 DNA reads TGTGCCAGCAGCCCCCGGACTAGCGGGTCAGGCTCCTACAATGAGCAGTTCTTC. Its protein is CASSPRTSGSGSYNEQFF.

This clonotype was detected a few times. This chain uses TRBV20-1 with TRBJ1-3, with a possible D match to TRBD1 (6 bases). The germline V gene has CDR1 DFQATT and CDR2 SNEGSKA (reference sequence). Trimming shortened V by 4 bases and J by 0 bases, and 13 bases separated the two germline ends. This CDR3 region has 15 residues. CDR3 sequence: CSAIPGHHSGNTIYF. CDR3 DNA: TGCAGTGCTATACCGGGACACCACTCTGGAAACACCATATATTTT.

At least ten counts were recorded for this clonotype. V is TRBV28 and J is TRBJ2-5, with a weak D call TRBD2 (6 bases). This CDR3 spans 16 amino acids. Germline V gene sequence: CDR1 MDHEN, CDR2 SYDVKM. Trimming pared 1 base from V and 2 bases from J, leaving 14 bases between. CDR3 sequence reads: CASSLYGRRDQETQYF. The CDR3 DNA reads TGTGCCAGCAGTTTATACGGCCGGAGGGATCAAGAGACCCAGTACTTC. Full variable domain (missing parts from reference TRBV28 and TRBJ2-5): DVKVTQSSRYLVKRTGEKVFLECVQDMDHENMFWYRQDPGLGLRLIYFSYDVKMKEKGDIPEGYSVSREKKERFSLILESASTNQTSMYLCASSLYGRRDQETQYFGPGTRLLVL.

The CDR3 protein is CASSVRGWTPSGANVLTF. The CDR3 DNA reads TGCGCCAGCAGTGTGAGGGGTTGGACCCCCTCTGGGGCCAACGTCCTGACTTTC. V usage is TRBV5-1 and J usage is TRBJ2-6; D might be TRBD1 or TRBD2, each matching 5 bases. This CDR3 spans 18 amino acids. The germline V and J ends were trimmed by 5 bases and 0 bases, with 18 bases remaining between them. From germline, CDR1 is SGHRS and CDR2 YFSETQ.

This clonotype was detected a few times. CDR3 nucleotides: TGTGCCAGTAAGGAAAACAGGGGGAGCTATGGCTACACCTTC. Translation: CASKENRGSYGYTF. This chain joins TRBV19 and TRBJ1-2, with 8 bases matching TRBD1. The CDR3 is 14 residues long. Germline-derived CDR1 and CDR2 are LNHDA and SQIVND (reference sequence). V was pared by 7 bases and J by 4 bases, with 8 bases of the junction left unmatched. Together with reference TRBV19 and TRBJ1-2, the CDR3 gives the full variable domain: DGGITQSPKYLFRKEGQNVTLSCEQNLNHDAMYWYRQDPGQGLRLIYYSQIVNDFQKGDIAEGYSVSREKKESFPLTVTSAQKNPTAFYLCASKENRGSYGYTFGSGTRLTVV.

This clonotype was seen a handful of times. The chain employs TRBV5-1 and TRBJ1-1, with a weak D call TRBD1 (5 bases). The CDR3 consists of 17 residues. V lost 0 bases and J 7 bases, leaving 22 bases between the germline ends. Germline V CDR1 and CDR2: SGHRS, YFSETQ. The CDR3 coding sequence is TGCGCCAGCAGCTTGGGGTATGCGGCAGGGCCGACAAGTGAAGCTTTCTTT. Amino acid sequence: CASSLGYAAGPTSEAFF.

This clonotype came up a few times. The gene calls are TRBV3-1 and TRBJ2-1; either TRBD1 or TRBD2 may supply D (5 bases each). V lost 4 bases, J lost 5 bases, and 15 bases lay in between. The CDR3 runs 15 residues. Germline values: CDR1 LGHDT, CDR2 YNNKEL (reference sequence). The CDR3 protein is CASSRIAGTNNEQFF. CDR3 nucleotide sequence: TGTGCCAGCAGCCGGATCGCCGGGACCAACAATGAGCAGTTCTTC.

This clonotype was seen many times. The chain links TRBV2 to TRBJ1-2; 7 positions match TRBD1. Germline CDR1 and CDR2: SNHLY and FYNNEI. The CDR3 length is 14 residues. The J segment lost 6 bases and the V segment lost 5 bases, leaving 9 bases of the junction unmatched. CDR3 nucleotide sequence: TGTGCCAGCAGTTTCCAACAGGGGACGGATGGCTACACCTTC. It specifies CASSFQQGTDGYTF.

This clonotype appeared many times. The chain uses TRBV2 and TRBJ2-7; D gene uncertain. The CDR3 sequence is 14 residues long. V dropped 4 bases and J dropped 3 bases, with 13 bases sitting between them. Per the germline V gene, CDR1 is SNHLY and CDR2 is FYNNEI. The CDR3 loop reads CASSGSGRDYEQYF. The CDR3 nucleotides read TGTGCCAGCAGTGGATCCGGCAGAGACTACGAGCAGTACTTC.

This clonotype was seen only a few times. J is TRBJ2-3 and V is TRBV6-1; 9 positions match TRBD2. V was pared by 5 bases and J by 2 bases, with 5 bases of the junction left unmatched. Looked up from germline, CDR1 is MNHNS and CDR2 is SASEGT. The CDR3 has 15 residues. CDR3 region: CASSPRGGVTDTQYF. CDR3 DNA sequence: TGTGCCAGCAGTCCGCGGGGGGGGGTCACAGATACGCAGTATTTT.

The V call is TRBV20-1, the J call TRBJ2-1; TRBD2 agrees at 8 bases. Germline V lookup: CDR1 DFQATT, CDR2 SNEGSKA (reference sequence). The CDR3 has 16 amino acids. V dropped 0 bases and J dropped 3; count of bases not matched to a gene: 7. CDR3 nucleotides: TGCAGTGCTAGAGATTCGCTAGCGGGCCTCTACAATGAGCAGTTCTTC. The encoded protein is CSARDSLAGLYNEQFF.

This rearrangement joins TRBV27 to TRBJ2-1; 11 bases align to TRBD2. The junction had 5 bases not matched to a gene; V was cut back by 2 bases and J by 8 bases. CDR1 and CDR2 (germline): MNHEY, SMNVEV (reference sequence). The CDR3 is 15 residues long. DNA of the CDR3: TGTGCCAGCAGTTTAGGTAGCGGGAGGGCGGATGAGCAGTTCTTC. This sequence encodes CASSLGSGRADEQFF.

This clonotype was counted ten times or more. This chain connects TRBV29-1 to TRBJ1-2; TRBD1 might be the D (6 bases). The CDR3 covers 15 residues. The germline CDR1 and CDR2 sequences are SQVTM and ANQGSEA. Trimming removed 6 bases at V and 4 bases at J, with 21 bases between. The CDR3 spells CSVADPRTAFYGYTF. As DNA, the CDR3 is TGCAGCGTCGCCGACCCCCGGACAGCATTCTATGGCTACACCTTC.

This clonotype turned up a few times. The chain combines TRBV25-1 with TRBJ2-7; the D is unclear. The V end lost 6 bases, the J end lost 7 bases, and 13 bases lay between the germline ends. Germline loops: CDR1 MGHDK, CDR2 SYGVNS. This CDR3 has 12 amino acids. CDR3 in DNA: TGTGCCAGCAGAGGAACCATGTGGGAGCAGTACTTC. This codes for CASRGTMWEQYF.

This clonotype was counted a few times. V gene TRBV4-2 combines with J gene TRBJ2-1; tentative D call: TRBD2 (5 bases). CDR1 LGHNA and CDR2 YNFKEQ come from the germline V gene. This CDR3 contains 14 residues. Trimming removed 0 bases at V and 8 bases at J, with 11 bases between. The CDR3 here is CASSQDLGSDEQFF. CDR3 in DNA: TGTGCCAGCAGCCAAGATTTAGGGAGCGATGAGCAGTTCTTC.

The chain recombines TRBV11-2 with TRBJ1-1, with D possibly being TRBD1 (6 bases). V was pared by 5 bases and J by 1 base, with 14 bases between. Germline loops: CDR1 SGHAT, CDR2 FQNNGV. The CDR3 has 15 residues. DNA of the CDR3: TGTGCCAGCAGCCCCAAAGGGACATCGAACACTGAAGCTTTCTTT. Encoded protein: CASSPKGTSNTEAFF.

V usage is TRBV3-1 and J usage is TRBJ2-7, with D uncertain. Germline V gene lookup returns CDR1 LGHDT and CDR2 YNNKEL (reference sequence). Trimming removed 0 bases at V and 1 base at J, with 13 bases between. The CDR3 totals 16 residues. In nucleotides, the CDR3 is TGTGCCAGCAGCCAAGAGCAGGTAGGGTCTTCCTACGAGCAGTACTTC. Protein sequence: CASSQEQVGSSYEQYF.

This clonotype was found many times. The chain combines TRBV7-8 with TRBJ2-1; D is possibly TRBD2 (6 bases). Trimming shortened V by 4 bases and J by 7 bases, and 17 bases separated the two germline ends. Per the germline V gene, CDR1 is SGHVS and CDR2 is FQNEAQ. The CDR3 is 15 residues long. CDR3 sequence reads: CASSSGGGPRNEQFF. CDR3 nucleotide sequence: TGTGCCAGCAGCTCCGGGGGAGGCCCGCGGAATGAGCAGTTCTTC.